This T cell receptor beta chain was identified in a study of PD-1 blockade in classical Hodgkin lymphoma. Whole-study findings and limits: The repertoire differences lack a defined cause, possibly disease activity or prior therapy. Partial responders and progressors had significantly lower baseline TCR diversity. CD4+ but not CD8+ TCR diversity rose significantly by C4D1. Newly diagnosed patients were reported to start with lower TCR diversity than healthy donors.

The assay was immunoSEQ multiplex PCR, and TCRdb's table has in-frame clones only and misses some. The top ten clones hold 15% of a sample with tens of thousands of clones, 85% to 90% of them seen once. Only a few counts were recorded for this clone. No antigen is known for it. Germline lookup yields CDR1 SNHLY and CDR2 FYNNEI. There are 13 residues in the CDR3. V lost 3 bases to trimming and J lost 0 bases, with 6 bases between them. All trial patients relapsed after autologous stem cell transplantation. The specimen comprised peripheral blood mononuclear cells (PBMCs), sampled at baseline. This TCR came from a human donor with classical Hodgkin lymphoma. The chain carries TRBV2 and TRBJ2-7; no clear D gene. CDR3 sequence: CASSEIRSYEQYF. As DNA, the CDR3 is TGTGCCAGCAGTGAGATCCGCTCCTACGAGCAGTACTTC. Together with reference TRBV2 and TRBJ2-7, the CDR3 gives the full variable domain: EPEVTQTPSHQVTQMGQEVILRCVPISNHLYFYWYRQILGQKVEFLVSFYNNEISEKSEIFDDQFSVERPDGSNFTLKIRSTKLEDSAMYFCASSEIRSYEQYFGPGTRLTVT.